This T cell receptor (beta chain) was observed in a study of T cell responses to AZD1222 COVID-19 vaccine. As concerns this clone: Its cognate antigen is unknown.

Whole-study results and caveats: Vaccine-associated CD4 TCRs ranged over spike, dominating at 160-218 and 743-854. Two AZD1222 administrations were followed by greater Spike-specific TCR breadth and depth.

Trimming cost V 4 bases and J 3 bases; bases outside gene matches: 14. Germline V gene data show CDR1 as LNHDA and CDR2 as SQIVND (reference sequence). The CDR3 loop spans 17 amino acids. The repertoire was sequenced with immunoSEQ multiplex PCR; TCRdb's copy has only in-frame clones and lacks some. Altogether about 150,000 clones are present, approximately 90% being singletons, with the ten largest covering roughly 2.8%. This chain connects TRBV19 to TRBJ1-1, with 7 bases matching TRBD1. The receptor's source is an adult in good health. The sequenced sample was peripheral blood, obtained on day 0 of MenACWY control vaccination. Written as DNA, the CDR3 is TGTGCCAGTAGTACATTTAAGACAGGGTTCGGGGACACTGAAGCTTTCTTT. Its translation is CASSTFKTGFGDTEAFF.